Below, one T cell receptor beta chain is given with its context. This clone's antigen is unknown. The sample holds no much larger clone one base away, and base qualities are not on file. The donors were roughly 39 Caucasian individuals from Russia, aged roughly 6 to 100 years, who were systemically healthy. Ten milliliters of peripheral blood were drawn from each donor into EDTA-treated Vacutainer tubes. Ficoll-Paque density-gradient centrifugation was used to isolate PBMCs, with at least 6.5 million obtained per sample. Trizol reagent was used to extract total RNA from PBMCs, with at least 6 micrograms per sample. The percentages of naive CD45RAhigh/CD27high T cells were determined by flow cytometry on a PBMC aliquot from every donor. This entry comes from a study of blood T cells in healthy people across ages (dated by TCRdb to 2014 to 2015). As for the study more broadly: In model experiments, template switching captured roughly one uniquely barcoded TCR beta cDNA molecule for every two T cells. To avoid experimental bias, donors of different ages were distributed randomly across sequencing lanes. The donors were split into four age groups: young (average 16 years), middle-aged (around 37), aged (roughly 60) and long-lived (under 90). The study analyzed two additional independent replicas of 1 million unique cDNA reads from the same blood draw for two donors, one aged 18 to 29 and one aged 80 or older. Age-related changes in TCR beta repertoire diversity were measured in the study by deep sequencing normalized with unique cDNA molecular identifiers. What the study reported, not specific to this receptor: Observed TCR beta diversity per million T cells fell roughly linearly with age, and a significant reduction was already apparent by age roughly 40. There was a strong correlation between observed TCR beta diversity and the percentage of naive T cells measured by flow cytometry. Total diversity estimates from one million sequenced T cells were considered lower bounds and underestimates. Bulk unsorted PBMC profiling prevented conclusive comparison of naive and antigen-experienced compartments. The CMV infection status of donors was not known, potentially confounding age-related changes in expanded clonotypes. Compared with the aged group, the long-lived group had more naive CD4+ T cells, fewer expanded clones and increased TCR diversity, a pattern suggesting age selection.

The CDR3, from cysteine to phenylalanine, totals 14 residues. Of the read, only the CDR3 DNA is kept; its 42 bases are in frame from base 1. From a lookup of the germline V gene, CDR1 and CDR2 are SQVTM and ANQGSEA. Trimming removed 4 bases from V and 0 bases from J, leaving 10 bases between the germline ends. The protocol used for the library was 5' RACE. Data came from an Illumina HiSeq 2500. The second PCR ran for about 7 to 11 cycles and used a J-beta primer mix along with a sample-barcoded 5' primer. A unique molecular identifier was introduced onto each TCR beta cDNA molecule by a template-switch 5' adaptor carrying 12 random nucleotides. Each sample yielded at least 2.5 million CDR3-containing paired-end reads. First-strand cDNA synthesis was performed from all RNA using the Mint cDNA synthesis kit, with priming by a TRBC-specific oligonucleotide. All cDNA was treated with uracil-DNA glycosylase and then went through a first 18-cycle PCR with the universal primers M1SS and BC2_uni_R. On the study's bioinformatics: Normalization of each sample was performed by random selection of 1 million high-quality reads, each carrying a distinct molecular identifier. Reads with shared molecular identifiers were discarded instead of being binned into consensus sequences. MiTCR, with a Q25 quality threshold and the strictest error-elimination algorithm, was used for CDR3 identification, clonotype clustering and error correction. A nonparametric unseen species model with Euler transformation was used to estimate lower-bound total TCR beta diversity. In-frame beta chains were kept once TCRdb had trimmed the public reads at Q25 with fastp and called clones with MiXCR. Identical CDR3 protein sequences are pooled into one entry, listed with their most common genes and DNA. V and J calls and clone size were set by TCRdb, not the authors. Across this sample there are about 780,000 distinct CDR3 sequences, with about half seen only once. The ten largest account for over 15% of the sample.

The sample was blood. The source of this sequence is a man aged 80 or over in good health. The sequence joins TRBV29-1 to TRBJ1-5; there is no confident call for the D gene. The nucleotide sequence reads as follows: TGCAGCGTTGGGGATGATACTAGCAATCAGCCCCAGCATTTT. Translated, this gives CSVGDDTSNQPQHF. Full variable domain (CDR3 extended with the reference TRBV29-1 and TRBJ1-5 proteins): SAVISQKPSRDICQRGTSLTIQCQVDSQVTMMFWYRQQPGQSLTLIATANQGSEATYESGFVIDKFPISRPNLTFSTLTVSNMSPEDSSIYLCSVGDDTSNQPQHFGDGTRLSIL.